Given below is one TCR beta chain in context. Antigen specificity is unknown. TCRdb redid the calling of the RT-PCR reads with MiXCR, one entry per CDR3 protein. The sample holds 280,000 or so distinct CDR3 sequences, 20% to 25% seen once. Trimming took 5 bases from V and 0 from J, leaving 11 bases between them. The CDR3 totals 14 residues. CDR1 MDHEN and CDR2 SYDVKM come from the germline V gene. This sample stems from a study of response to subunit inactivated influenza vaccine. Study findings and constraints: Every seasonal influenza vaccination brings in few new T cells, the authors suggested.

This clonotype was obtained from a man aged 50 to 75 who received an inactivated influenza vaccine. V usage is TRBV28 and J usage is TRBJ2-7; D is possibly TRBD1 (6 bases). The sample here was PBMCs from blood, taken around 22 months after vaccination. DNA for the CDR3: TGTGCCAGCAGTCGGACAGTCCCCTCCTACGAGCAGTACTTC. Protein sequence: CASSRTVPSYEQYF.